This is a list of T cell receptor beta chains from one sample in a study of vaccination and CD4 T cells after COVID-19. Their antigens remain unidentified. Each CDR3 protein is one row after TCRdb ran MiXCR on the PCR reads. The table lists several thousand distinct CDR3 sequences, 30% to 40% of them singletons. The source material was CD4+ T cells from blood, cultured in vitro. The receptor source for this set is a human donor in good health. CDR3s include the opening cysteine and the closing phenylalanine or tryptophan. A D gene is named only where the DNA matches it firmly. Not every row has a clone size; where given, it reads once, few, many or a size class.

D gene	clone size	V gene	J gene	CDR3 protein	CDR3 DNA
.	few	TRBV20-1	TRBJ1-1	CSARDRMGFTEAFF	TGCAGTGCTAGAGATCGGATGGGGTTCACTGAAGCTTTCTTT
.	.	TRBV10-3	TRBJ2-7	CAISDYDRDSVDEQYF	TGTGCCATCAGTGATTATGACCGGGACTCCGTGGACGAGCAGTACTTC
.	.	TRBV4-1	TRBJ2-7	CASSQDLRTVPSSQYEQYF	TGCGCCAGCAGCCAAGATCTTCGGACAGTACCCTCCTCGCAATACGAGCAGTACTTC
.	.	TRBV14	TRBJ2-7	CASSQLGQTYEQYF	TGTGCCAGCAGCCAGCTAGGACAGACCTACGAGCAGTACTTC
.	.	TRBV12-3/TRBV12-4	TRBJ1-4	CASSLSLDRSTNEKLFF	TGTGCCAGCAGTTTGTCCTTAGACAGATCAACTAATGAAAAACTGTTTTTT
.	.	TRBV7-2	TRBJ2-5	CASSPPGRHRETQYF	TGTGCCAGCAGCCCCCCGGGCAGGCACCGGGAGACCCAGTACTTC
.	.	TRBV6-1	TRBJ1-2	CASSRDRNYGYTF	TGTGCCAGCAGCCGTGACAGAAACTATGGCTACACCTTC
TRBD1	.	TRBV6-5	TRBJ1-1	CASSFGGQLGTEAFF	TGTGCCAGCAGTTTCGGGGGACAGTTAGGGACTGAAGCTTTCTTT
TRBD2	.	TRBV28	TRBJ2-7	CASSGGGMPPYEQYF	TGTGCCAGCAGCGGGGGGGGTATGCCTCCCTACGAGCAGTACTTC
TRBD2	.	TRBV15	TRBJ2-3	CATSRTSGATDTQYF	TGTGCCACCAGCAGGACTAGCGGTGCGACAGATACGCAGTATTTT
TRBD1	few	TRBV18	TRBJ2-7	CASSPTWDRTYEQYF	TGTGCCAGCTCACCCACCTGGGACAGGACCTACGAGCAGTACTTC
.	.	TRBV27	TRBJ2-6	CASSLWGLGGSGANVLTF	TGTGCCAGCAGTTTATGGGGGTTAGGAGGGTCTGGGGCCAACGTCCTGACTTTC
TRBD1	few	TRBV7-2	TRBJ1-2	CASSLEVLKTKQGQKNYGYTF	TGTGCCAGCAGCTTAGAGGTGCTTAAAACTAAGCAGGGACAGAAAAACTATGGCTACACCTTC
.	.	TRBV11-2	TRBJ2-3	CASSSGARVDTQYF	TGTGCCAGCAGCTCGGGGGCCCGGGTAGATACGCAGTATTTT
.	.	TRBV6-1	TRBJ1-5	CTSSGVFYQPQHF	TGTACCAGCAGTGGAGTTTTCTATCAGCCCCAGCATTTT
.	.	TRBV6-2/TRBV6-3	TRBJ1-5	CASSYTGQLKSRWPQHF	TGTGCCAGCAGTTACACCGGTCAGCTAAAATCACGGTGGCCCCAGCATTTT
.	.	TRBV28	TRBJ2-7	CASSSGPYEQYF	TGTGCCAGCAGTTCCGGGCCCTACGAGCAGTACTTC
TRBD2	.	TRBV19	TRBJ2-5	CASSRRAGLKPQETQYF	TGTGCCAGTAGTCGGAGAGCGGGACTGAAACCACAAGAGACCCAGTACTTC
TRBD2	.	TRBV5-1	TRBJ2-2	CASSWRLAGVTGELFF	TGCGCCAGCAGCTGGAGACTAGCGGGAGTGACCGGGGAGCTGTTTTTT
TRBD1	once	TRBV15	TRBJ1-1	CATSRTGTGDAFF	TGTGCCACCAGCAGAACCGGGACAGGGGACGCTTTCTTT
.	.	TRBV5-1	TRBJ1-1	CASSLAGGITEAFF	TGCGCCAGCAGCTTGGCGGGGGGCATCACTGAAGCTTTCTTT
.	.	TRBV25-1	TRBJ2-1	CASSDLSGVDNEQFF	TGTGCCAGCAGTGATCTTAGCGGTGTTGACAATGAGCAGTTCTTC
TRBD1	.	TRBV6-5	TRBJ1-1	CPSSYTGVRVDAFF	TGTCCCAGCAGTTACACAGGGGTCAGGGTGGACGCTTTCTTT